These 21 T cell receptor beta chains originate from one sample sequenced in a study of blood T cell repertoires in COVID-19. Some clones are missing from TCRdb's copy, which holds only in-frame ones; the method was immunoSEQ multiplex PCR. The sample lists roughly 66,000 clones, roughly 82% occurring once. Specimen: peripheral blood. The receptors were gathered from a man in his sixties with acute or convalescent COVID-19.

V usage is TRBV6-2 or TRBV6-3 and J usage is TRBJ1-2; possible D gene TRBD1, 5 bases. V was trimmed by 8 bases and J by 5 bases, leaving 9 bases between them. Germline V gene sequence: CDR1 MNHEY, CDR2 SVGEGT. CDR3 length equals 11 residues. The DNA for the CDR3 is TGTGCCAGCGGCCGACAGTATGGCTACACCTTC. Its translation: CASGRQYGYTF.

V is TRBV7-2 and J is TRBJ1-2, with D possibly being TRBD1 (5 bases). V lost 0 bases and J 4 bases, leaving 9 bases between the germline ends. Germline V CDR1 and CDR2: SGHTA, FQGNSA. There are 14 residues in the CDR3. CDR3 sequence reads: CASSLAPGGYGYTF. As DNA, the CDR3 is TGTGCCAGCAGCTTAGCCCCGGGGGGCTATGGCTACACCTTC.

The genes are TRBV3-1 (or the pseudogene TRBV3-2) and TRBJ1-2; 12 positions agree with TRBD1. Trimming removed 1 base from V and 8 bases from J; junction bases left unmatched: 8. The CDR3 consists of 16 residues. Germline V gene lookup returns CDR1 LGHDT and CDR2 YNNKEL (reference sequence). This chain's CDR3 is CASSQALGQGARGYTF. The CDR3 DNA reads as TGTGCCAGCAGCCAAGCCTTGGGACAGGGGGCGCGGGGCTACACCTTC.

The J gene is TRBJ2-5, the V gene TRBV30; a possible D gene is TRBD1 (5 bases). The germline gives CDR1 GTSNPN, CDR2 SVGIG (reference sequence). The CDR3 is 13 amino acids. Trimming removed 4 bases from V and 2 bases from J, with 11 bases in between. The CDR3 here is CAWNRQLQETQYF. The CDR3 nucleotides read TGTGCCTGGAATCGACAGCTACAAGAGACCCAGTACTTC.

The CDR3 here is CASSLTRSGVLRHQPQHF. Here the CDR3 DNA reads TGTGCCAGTAGCCTAACTCGGAGCGGGGTATTGCGGCATCAGCCCCAGCATTTT. The chain joins TRBV19 to TRBJ1-5; no firm D call. The germline gives CDR1 LNHDA, CDR2 SQIVND (reference sequence). V was clipped by 6 bases and J by 5 bases, with 26 bases between them. This CDR3 is 18 amino acids long.

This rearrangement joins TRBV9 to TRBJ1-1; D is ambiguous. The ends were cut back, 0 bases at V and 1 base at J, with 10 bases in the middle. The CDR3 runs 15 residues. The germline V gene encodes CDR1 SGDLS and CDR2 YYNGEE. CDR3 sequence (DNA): TGTGCCAGCAGCGTAGTGCCCGACAAGAACACTGAAGCTTTCTTT. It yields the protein CASSVVPDKNTEAFF.

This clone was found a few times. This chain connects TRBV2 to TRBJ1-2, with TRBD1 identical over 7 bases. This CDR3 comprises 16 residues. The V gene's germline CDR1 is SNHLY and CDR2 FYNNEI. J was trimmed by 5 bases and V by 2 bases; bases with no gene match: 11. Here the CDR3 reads CASSELGGTAGYGYTF. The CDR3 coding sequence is TGTGCCAGCAGTGAACTTGGGGGGACAGCAGGGTATGGCTACACCTTC. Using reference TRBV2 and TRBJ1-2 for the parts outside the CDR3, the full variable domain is EPEVTQTPSHQVTQMGQEVILRCVPISNHLYFYWYRQILGQKVEFLVSFYNNEISEKSEIFDDQFSVERPDGSNFTLKIRSTKLEDSAMYFCASSELGGTAGYGYTFGSGTRLTVV.

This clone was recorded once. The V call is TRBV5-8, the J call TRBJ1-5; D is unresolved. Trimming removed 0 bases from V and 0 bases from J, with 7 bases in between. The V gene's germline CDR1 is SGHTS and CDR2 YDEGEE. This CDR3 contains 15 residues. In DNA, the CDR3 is TGTGCCAGCAGCTTGGTTGCGGGTAGCAATCAGCCCCAGCATTTT. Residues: CASSLVAGSNQPQHF. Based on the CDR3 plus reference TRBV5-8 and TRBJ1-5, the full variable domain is EAGVTQSPTHLIKTRGQQATLRCSPISGHTSVYWYQQALGLGLQFLLWYDEGEERNRGNFPPRFSGRQFPNYSSELNVNALELEDSALYLCASSLVAGSNQPQHFGDGTRLSIL.

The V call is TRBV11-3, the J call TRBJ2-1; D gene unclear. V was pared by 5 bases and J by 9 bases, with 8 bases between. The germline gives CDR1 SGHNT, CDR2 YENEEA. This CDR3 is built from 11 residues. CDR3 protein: CASSRGSEQFF. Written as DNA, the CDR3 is TGTGCCAGCAGCCGCGGAAGTGAGCAGTTCTTC.

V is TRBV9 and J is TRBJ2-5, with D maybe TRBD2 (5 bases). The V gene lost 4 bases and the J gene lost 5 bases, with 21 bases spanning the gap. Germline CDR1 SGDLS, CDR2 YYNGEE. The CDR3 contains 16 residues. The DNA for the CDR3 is TGTGCCAGCAGCCCCAGGCGTCGGGATATCCGGGAGACCCAGTACTTC. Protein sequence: CASSPRRRDIRETQYF. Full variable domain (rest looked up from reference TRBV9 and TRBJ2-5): DSGVTQTPKHLITATGQRVTLRCSPRSGDLSVYWYQQSLDQGLQFLIQYYNGEERAKGNILERFSAQQFPDLHSELNLSSLELGDSALYFCASSPRRRDIRETQYFGPGTRLLVL.

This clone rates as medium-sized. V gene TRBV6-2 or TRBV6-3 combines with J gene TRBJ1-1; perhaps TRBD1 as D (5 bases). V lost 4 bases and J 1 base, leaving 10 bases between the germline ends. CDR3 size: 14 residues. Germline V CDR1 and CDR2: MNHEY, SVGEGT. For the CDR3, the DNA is TGTGCCAGCAGTTCAAACAGGAGGAACACTGAAGCTTTCTTT. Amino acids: CASSSNRRNTEAFF.

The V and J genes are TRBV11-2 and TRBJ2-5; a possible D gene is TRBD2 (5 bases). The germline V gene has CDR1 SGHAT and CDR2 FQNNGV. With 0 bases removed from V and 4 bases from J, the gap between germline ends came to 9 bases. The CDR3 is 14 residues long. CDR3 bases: TGTGCCAGCAGCTTAGACAGCGGTGGAGAGACCCAGTACTTC. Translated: CASSLDSGGETQYF.

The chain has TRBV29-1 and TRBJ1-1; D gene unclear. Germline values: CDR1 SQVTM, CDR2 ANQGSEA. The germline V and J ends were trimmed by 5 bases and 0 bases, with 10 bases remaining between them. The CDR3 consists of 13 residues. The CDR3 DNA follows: TGCAGCGTTTCCCTGTCAGTGAACACTGAAGCTTTCTTT. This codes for CSVSLSVNTEAFF. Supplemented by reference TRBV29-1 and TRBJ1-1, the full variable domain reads SAVISQKPSRDICQRGTSLTIQCQVDSQVTMMFWYRQQPGQSLTLIATANQGSEATYESGFVIDKFPISRPNLTFSTLTVSNMSPEDSSIYLCSVSLSVNTEAFFGQGTRLTVV.

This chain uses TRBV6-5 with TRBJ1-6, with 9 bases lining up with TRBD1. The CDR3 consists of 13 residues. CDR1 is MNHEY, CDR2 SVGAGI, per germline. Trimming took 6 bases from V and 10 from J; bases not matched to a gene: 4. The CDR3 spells CASSGTGTSPLHF. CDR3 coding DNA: TGTGCCAGCAGCGGGACAGGGACCTCACCCCTCCACTTT.

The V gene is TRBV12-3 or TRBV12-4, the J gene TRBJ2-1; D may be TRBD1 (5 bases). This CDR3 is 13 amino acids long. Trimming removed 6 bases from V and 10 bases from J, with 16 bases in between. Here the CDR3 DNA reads TGTGCCAGCAGAGGCCAGCACCCAGGGGAGCAGTTCTTC. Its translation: CASRGQHPGEQFF.

The CDR3 loop is CASSPKGLAGGGELFF. The CDR3 nucleotides are TGTGCCAGCAGCCCGAAAGGACTAGCGGGAGGCGGGGAGCTGTTTTTT. The V gene is TRBV3-1 (or the pseudogene TRBV3-2), the J gene TRBJ2-2, with 14 bases matching TRBD2. Germline lookup yields CDR1 LGHDT and CDR2 YNNKEL (reference sequence). With V trimmed by 4 bases and J by 7 bases, 5 bases remained unmatched. The CDR3 is 16 amino acids.

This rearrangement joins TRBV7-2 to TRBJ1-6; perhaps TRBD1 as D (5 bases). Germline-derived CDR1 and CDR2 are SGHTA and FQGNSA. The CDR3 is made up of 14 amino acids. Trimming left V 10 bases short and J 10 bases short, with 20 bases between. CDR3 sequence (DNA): TGTGCCACCTCTCGGGGGGAACGATTCTCACCCCTCCACTTT. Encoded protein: CATSRGERFSPLHF.

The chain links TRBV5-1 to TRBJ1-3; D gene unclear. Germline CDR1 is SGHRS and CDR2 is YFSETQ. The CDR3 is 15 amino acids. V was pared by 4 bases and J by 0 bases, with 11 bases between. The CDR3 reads CASSSDGSSGNTIYF. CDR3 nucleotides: TGCGCCAGCAGCAGCGACGGATCCTCTGGAAACACCATATATTTT.

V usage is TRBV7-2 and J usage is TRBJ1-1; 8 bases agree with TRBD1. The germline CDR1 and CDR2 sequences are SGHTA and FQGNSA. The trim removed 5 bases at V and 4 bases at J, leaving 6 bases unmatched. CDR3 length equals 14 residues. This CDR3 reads CASSTRTGFTEAFF. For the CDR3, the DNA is TGTGCCAGCAGCACAAGGACAGGGTTCACTGAAGCTTTCTTT.

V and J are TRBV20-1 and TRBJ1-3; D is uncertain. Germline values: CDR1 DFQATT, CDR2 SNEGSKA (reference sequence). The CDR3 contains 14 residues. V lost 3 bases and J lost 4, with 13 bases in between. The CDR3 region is CSASPAGVGNTIYF. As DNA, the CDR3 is TGCAGTGCTAGTCCGGCAGGTGTCGGAAACACCATATATTTT.

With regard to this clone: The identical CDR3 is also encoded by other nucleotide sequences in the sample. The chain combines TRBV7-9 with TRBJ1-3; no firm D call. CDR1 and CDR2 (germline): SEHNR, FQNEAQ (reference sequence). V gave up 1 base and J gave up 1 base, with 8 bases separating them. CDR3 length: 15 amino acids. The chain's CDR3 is CASSLDGGSGNTIYF. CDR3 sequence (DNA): TGTGCCAGCAGCTTAGACGGAGGTTCTGGAAACACCATATATTTT.